One sample yielded the 28 T cell receptor beta chains listed below, sequenced in a study of OX40 agonist ivuxolimab in advanced cancers. Data came from immunoSEQ multiplex PCR; TCRdb stores just in-frame clones and leaves some out. The sample contains about 110,000 clones, roughly 90% of which appear only once. The specimen comprised CD4+ or CD8+ T cells sorted from blood, sampled in a trial of the OX40 agonist ivuxolimab. The receptors shown here come from an adult with an advanced solid tumor such as melanoma, head and neck, liver or kidney cancer.

The chain couples TRBV9 to TRBJ1-6, with D unresolved. CDR3 length: 17 amino acids. CDR1 is SGDLS, CDR2 YYNGEE, per germline. The ends were cut back, 0 bases at V and 10 bases at J, with 20 bases in the middle. The chain's CDR3 is CASSVDPGTSFGSPLHF. The CDR3 bases are TGTGCCAGCAGCGTAGACCCTGGAACCTCCTTCGGGTCACCCCTCCACTTT.

The chain carries TRBV6-6 and TRBJ2-4; D is perhaps TRBD1 (5 bases). The germline CDR1 and CDR2 sequences are MNHNY and SVGAGI (reference sequence). V was shortened by 5 bases and J by 0 bases, with 14 bases between the two germline ends. The CDR3 has 16 residues. CDR3 residues: CASSGLRQLAKNIQYF. CDR3 DNA sequence: TGTGCCAGCAGTGGTTTAAGACAGCTAGCCAAAAACATTCAGTACTTC.

V gene TRBV6-5 combines with J gene TRBJ1-1; no firm D call. The germline V and J ends were trimmed by 5 bases and 1 base, with 8 bases remaining between them. CDR1 is MNHEY and CDR2 is SVGAGI in the germline V gene. This CDR3 region has 13 residues. The DNA of the CDR3 is TGTGCCAGCAGTAACATCGGGAACACTGAAGCTTTCTTT. It translates to CASSNIGNTEAFF.

The rearrangement uses TRBV7-9 and TRBJ1-2; 10 bases line up with TRBD1. The J segment lost 7 bases and the V segment lost 5 bases, leaving 4 bases of the junction unmatched. Germline lookup yields CDR1 SEHNR and CDR2 FQNEAQ (reference sequence). The CDR3 extends over 13 amino acids. In DNA, the CDR3 is TGTGCCAGCAGCAAGACAGGGGGCGCTGGCTACACCTTC. This translates into CASSKTGGAGYTF.

The chain couples TRBV28 to TRBJ2-7, with D maybe TRBD2 (6 bases). Germline CDR1 reads MDHEN; CDR2 reads SYDVKM. V was trimmed by 1 base and J by 3 bases, leaving 13 bases between them. CDR3 size: 15 residues. CDR3 sequence: CASSLSGRRVYEQYF. Written as DNA, the CDR3 is TGTGCCAGCAGTTTATCCGGGCGGAGGGTCTACGAGCAGTACTTC.

This clone was counted a few times. This chain uses TRBV30 with TRBJ1-5, with D uncertain. Germline CDR1 reads GTSNPN; CDR2 reads SVGIG (reference sequence). V was pared by 4 bases and J by 0 bases, with 10 bases between. The CDR3 extends over 14 amino acids. CDR3 sequence: CAWTRANSNQPQHF. For the CDR3, the DNA is TGTGCCTGGACTCGTGCGAATAGCAATCAGCCCCAGCATTTT. The whole variable domain, filled in from reference TRBV30 and TRBJ1-5, reads SQTIHQWPATLVQPVGSPLSLECTVEGTSNPNLYWYRQAAGRGLQLLFYSVGIGQISSEVPQNLSASRPQDRQFILSSKKLLLSDSGFYLCAWTRANSNQPQHFGDGTRLSIL.

The chain uses TRBV18 and TRBJ1-3, with D maybe TRBD1 (5 bases). The ends were cut back, 1 base at V and 4 bases at J, with 11 bases in the middle. CDR3 length equals 15 residues. CDR1 and CDR2 from the germline V gene are KGHSH and LQKENI. CDR3 sequence reads: CASSPQQEAGNTIYF. For the CDR3, the DNA is TGTGCCAGCTCACCACAACAGGAGGCGGGAAACACCATATATTTT.

The V gene is TRBV9, the J gene TRBJ2-3, with 8 bases fitting TRBD2. The germline V gene encodes CDR1 SGDLS and CDR2 YYNGEE. Trimming cost V 0 bases and J 2 bases; bases outside gene matches: 8. This CDR3 comprises 17 residues. Here the CDR3 DNA reads TGTGCCAGCAGCGTAGAACCCCCCGGGAGGGCCACAGATACGCAGTATTTT. Protein sequence: CASSVEPPGRATDTQYF.

The V and J genes are TRBV5-5 and TRBJ1-3, with D hard to call. Germline V gives CDR1 SGHKS, CDR2 YYEKEE (reference sequence). V dropped 0 bases and J dropped 0 bases, with 4 bases sitting between them. CDR3 length equals 14 residues. The CDR3 spells CASSLEVSGNTIYF. The DNA for the CDR3 is TGTGCCAGCAGCTTGGAGGTCTCTGGAAACACCATATATTTT.

The chain uses TRBV28 and TRBJ1-6; the D is unclear. From germline, CDR1 is MDHEN and CDR2 SYDVKM. Trimming shortened V by 2 bases and J by 13 bases, and 9 bases separated the two germline ends. This CDR3 region has 12 residues. DNA of the CDR3: TGTGCCAGCAGTTTAACCCTTAGCCCCCTCCACTTT. Protein sequence: CASSLTLSPLHF.

The chain carries TRBV5-1 and TRBJ1-1; the D is unclear. Trimming took 4 bases from V and 4 from J, leaving 14 bases between them. The V gene's germline CDR1 is SGHRS and CDR2 YFSETQ. This CDR3 region has 14 residues. The CDR3 sequence: CASSEVGLPTEAFF. CDR3 sequence (DNA): TGCGCCAGCAGCGAGGTTGGGCTACCCACTGAAGCTTTCTTT.

The chain is built from TRBV5-1 and TRBJ2-3; 12 bases match TRBD2. CDR1 is SGHRS and CDR2 is YFSETQ in the germline V gene. Germline trimming cut 3 bases from V and 5 bases from J; bases unmatched to any gene: 7. This CDR3 has 16 residues. CDR3 sequence (DNA): TGCGCCAGCAGCTCGGGACTAGCGGGTGCAAGAGATACGCAGTATTTT. Its protein is CASSSGLAGARDTQYF.

The rearrangement joins TRBV29-1 to TRBJ2-7, with D possibly TRBD2 on 5 matching bases. Trimming left V 0 bases short and J 3 bases short, with 6 bases between. The CDR3 runs 12 residues. Germline V gives CDR1 SQVTM, CDR2 ANQGSEA. The CDR3 loop reads CSVEDEGYEQYF. The CDR3 nucleotides read TGCAGCGTTGAAGATGAGGGCTACGAGCAGTACTTC.

The chain is built from TRBV28 and TRBJ2-1; D call uncertain. This CDR3 has 12 amino acids. Deletions cut 4 bases from V and 5 bases from J, with 6 bases between. Germline values: CDR1 MDHEN, CDR2 SYDVKM. The CDR3 sequence: CASSWLHNEQFF. Here the CDR3 DNA reads TGTGCCAGCAGTTGGCTACACAATGAGCAGTTCTTC.

The rearrangement uses TRBV11-2 and TRBJ2-3, with D hard to call. V was pared by 0 bases and J by 5 bases, with 6 bases between. This CDR3 contains 13 residues. Germline lookup yields CDR1 SGHAT and CDR2 FQNNGV. CDR3 residues: CASSLEWLDTQYF. In nucleotides, the CDR3 is TGTGCCAGCAGCTTAGAATGGCTAGATACGCAGTATTTT. Drawing the rest from reference TRBV11-2 and TRBJ2-3, the complete variable domain is EAGVAQSPRYKIIEKRQSVAFWCNPISGHATLYWYQQILGQGPKLLIQFQNNGVVDDSQLPKDRFSAERLKGVDSTLKIQPAKLEDSAVYLCASSLEWLDTQYFGPGTRLTVL.

The V and J genes are TRBV5-6 and TRBJ1-2; D unresolved. Germline CDR1 and CDR2: SGHDT and YYEEEE. The CDR3 has 18 amino acids. The V and J ends lost 0 bases and 0 bases respectively, with 18 bases between them. The CDR3 is CASSLGPIKGVPNYGYTF. The CDR3 DNA is TGTGCCAGCAGCTTGGGTCCAATTAAGGGTGTCCCTAACTATGGCTACACCTTC.

V and J are TRBV5-6 and TRBJ1-1; 8 bases line up with TRBD1. The ends lost 0 bases at V and 6 bases at J; junction bases unmatched: 7. The CDR3 is made up of 15 amino acids. Looked up from germline, CDR1 is SGHDT and CDR2 is YYEEEE. CDR3 residues: CASSLVPTGGAEAFF. The CDR3 DNA is TGTGCCAGCAGCTTGGTACCCACAGGGGGGGCTGAAGCTTTCTTT.

The chain recombines TRBV10-3 with TRBJ1-5; D possibly corresponds to TRBD1 (6 bases). Trimming took 3 bases from V and 7 from J, leaving 13 bases between them. Germline CDR1 and CDR2: ENHRY and SYGVKD. CDR3 length equals 14 residues. The CDR3 loop is CAISDLRTEQPQHF. The CDR3 coding sequence is TGTGCCATCAGTGACCTTCGGACAGAACAGCCCCAGCATTTT.

The V and J genes are TRBV6-5 and TRBJ1-2; no clear D gene. The CDR3 is 15 amino acids. V dropped 5 bases and J dropped 0 bases, with 13 bases sitting between them. Germline CDR1 reads MNHEY; CDR2 reads SVGAGI. This chain's CDR3 is CASSILSQANYGYTF. In DNA form, the CDR3 reads TGTGCCAGCAGTATCCTATCTCAAGCTAACTATGGCTACACCTTC.

V and J are TRBV11-3 and TRBJ2-4; 7 bases fit TRBD2. CDR3 length: 16 residues. CDR1 SGHNT and CDR2 YENEEA come from the germline V gene. V shed 2 bases, J shed 2 bases, and the junction held 6 bases outside the gene matches. The DNA for the CDR3 is TGTGCCAGCAGCTTAAGAACGGGGGGAACCAAAAACATTCAGTACTTC. Its translation: CASSLRTGGTKNIQYF.

The chain recombines TRBV5-1 with TRBJ2-5; TRBD2 matches 7 bases. The CDR3 sequence is 14 residues long. Germline V gene sequence: CDR1 SGHRS, CDR2 YFSETQ. V was clipped by 3 bases and J by 4 bases; unmatched bases: 6. The CDR3 DNA follows: TGCGCCAGCAGCTGGCGGGGGATGGGAGAGACCCAGTACTTC. This codes for CASSWRGMGETQYF.

J is TRBJ2-7 and V is TRBV10-3; D assignment may be TRBD1 or TRBD2 (6 bases each). Trimming stripped 3 bases from V and 0 bases from J, with 9 bases between. The CDR3 runs to 14 residues. Germline assignment: CDR1 ENHRY and CDR2 SYGVKD. The chain's CDR3 is CAISDRGDSYEQYF. CDR3 DNA: TGTGCCATCAGTGATAGGGGGGACTCCTACGAGCAGTACTTC.

J is TRBJ2-7 and V is TRBV18; 7 bases are a match to TRBD1. CDR3 size: 14 residues. CDR1 KGHSH and CDR2 LQKENI come from the germline V gene. V trimming: 3 bases; J trimming: 6 bases; junction bases outside the gene matches: 8. The CDR3 loop reads CASSPSEGAFEQYF. In DNA, the CDR3 is TGTGCCAGCTCACCCTCCGAGGGGGCTTTCGAGCAGTACTTC.

This clone was observed once. J is TRBJ2-7 and V is TRBV30; no definite D call. The germline V gene has CDR1 GTSNPN and CDR2 SVGIG (reference sequence). V lost 4 bases, J lost 5 bases, and 15 bases lay in between. The CDR3 is 13 residues long. The CDR3 region is CAWTLSSHDEQYF. The CDR3, as DNA: TGTGCCTGGACCCTTAGTAGTCACGACGAGCAGTACTTC.

V gene TRBV5-1 combines with J gene TRBJ1-1; D might be TRBD1 (5 bases). V was clipped by 0 bases and J by 0 bases, with 9 bases between them. CDR3 length: 15 residues. Per the germline V gene, CDR1 is SGHRS and CDR2 is YFSETQ. The CDR3 is CASSLDTGMNTEAFF. DNA for the CDR3: TGCGCCAGCAGCTTGGATACAGGCATGAACACTGAAGCTTTCTTT.

This clone is a singleton in its sample. The chain combines TRBV6-1 with TRBJ2-7, with 7 bases fitting TRBD1. CDR1 and CDR2 (germline): MNHNS, SASEGT. This CDR3 spans 17 amino acids. The V segment lost 4 bases and the J segment 3 bases; nucleotides outside the gene matches: 15. CDR3 region: CASSVHVDRERSYEQYF. The CDR3 DNA follows: TGTGCCAGCAGTGTACACGTTGACAGGGAAAGGAGCTACGAGCAGTACTTC.

The chain has TRBV9 and TRBJ1-1, with D perhaps matching TRBD1 (6 bases). The V and J ends lost 0 bases and 3 bases respectively, with 12 bases between them. CDR3 length: 15 amino acids. Per the germline V gene, CDR1 is SGDLS and CDR2 is YYNGEE. In DNA form, the CDR3 reads TGTGCCAGCAGCGTAGACGCAGGGGTGGACACTGAAGCTTTCTTT. This codes for CASSVDAGVDTEAFF.

The chain combines TRBV28 with TRBJ1-3; 7 bases are shared with TRBD1. The CDR3 totals 23 residues. Germline V lookup: CDR1 MDHEN, CDR2 SYDVKM. V was pared by 5 bases and J by 1 base, with 29 bases of the junction left unmatched. The chain's CDR3 is CASSPTGLLSQGRESTSGNTIYF. In DNA form, the CDR3 reads TGTGCCAGCAGTCCCACAGGCCTCCTTTCACAGGGGAGGGAATCCACATCTGGAAACACCATATATTTT.